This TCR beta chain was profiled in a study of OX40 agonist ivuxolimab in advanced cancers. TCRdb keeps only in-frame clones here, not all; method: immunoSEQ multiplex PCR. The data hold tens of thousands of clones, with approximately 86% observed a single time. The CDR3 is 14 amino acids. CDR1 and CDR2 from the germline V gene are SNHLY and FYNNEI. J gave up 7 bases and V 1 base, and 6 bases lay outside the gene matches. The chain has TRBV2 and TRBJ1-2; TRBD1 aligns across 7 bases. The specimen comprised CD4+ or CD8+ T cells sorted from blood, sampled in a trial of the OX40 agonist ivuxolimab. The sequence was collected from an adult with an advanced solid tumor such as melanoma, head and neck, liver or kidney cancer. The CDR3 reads CASSEVGQALGYTF. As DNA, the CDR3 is TGTGCCAGCAGTGAAGTCGGACAGGCTCTTGGCTACACCTTC. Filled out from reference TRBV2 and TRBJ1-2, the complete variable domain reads EPEVTQTPSHQVTQMGQEVILRCVPISNHLYFYWYRQILGQKVEFLVSFYNNEISEKSEIFDDQFSVERPDGSNFTLKIRSTKLEDSAMYFCASSEVGQALGYTFGSGTRLTVV.